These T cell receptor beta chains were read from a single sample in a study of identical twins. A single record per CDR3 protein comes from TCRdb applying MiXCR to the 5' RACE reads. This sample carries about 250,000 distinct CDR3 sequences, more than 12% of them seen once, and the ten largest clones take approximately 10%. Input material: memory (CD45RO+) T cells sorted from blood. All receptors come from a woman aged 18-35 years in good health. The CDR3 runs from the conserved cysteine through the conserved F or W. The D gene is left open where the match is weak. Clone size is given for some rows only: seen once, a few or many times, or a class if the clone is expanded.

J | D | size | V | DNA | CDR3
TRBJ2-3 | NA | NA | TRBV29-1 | TGCAGCGTTGACGGAACAGGGAACACAGATACGCAGTATTTT | CSVDGTGNTDTQYF
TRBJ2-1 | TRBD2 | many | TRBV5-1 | TGCGCCAGCAGGGTAGCGGGAGGGAGCCTCAATGAGCAGTTCTTC | CASRVAGGSLNEQFF
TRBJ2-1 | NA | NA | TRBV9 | TGTGCCAGCAGCTCACCTATAGGGGAAAATGAGCAGTTCTTC | CASSSPIGENEQFF
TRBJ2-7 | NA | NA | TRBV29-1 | TGCAGCGTGGTGGCGGGGCCCTTCCCCGAGCAGTACTTC | CSVVAGPFPEQYF
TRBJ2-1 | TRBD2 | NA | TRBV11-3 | TGTGCCAGCAGCCCCGGGCGGACTAGCCGGGACAATGAGCAGTTCTTC | CASSPGRTSRDNEQFF
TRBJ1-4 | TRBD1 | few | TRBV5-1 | TGCGCCAGCAGCCTGGGACAGGAAGGTGAAAAACTGTTTTTT | CASSLGQEGEKLFF
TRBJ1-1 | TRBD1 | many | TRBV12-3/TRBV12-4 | TGTGCCAGCAGTTTACTCCGGACAGGCCCCTCAGCTTTCTTT | CASSLLRTGPSAFF
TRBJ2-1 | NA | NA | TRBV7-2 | TGTGCCAGCAGCTTAGGGTTCGGTCAGCAAAACAATGAGCAGTTCTTC | CASSLGFGQQNNEQFF
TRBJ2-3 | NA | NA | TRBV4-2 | TGTGCCAGCAGCCAGACTTCTAGCACAGATACGCAGTATTTT | CASSQTSSTDTQYF
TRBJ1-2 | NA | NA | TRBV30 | TGTGCCTGGAGCGAAGACTATGGCTACACCTTC | CAWSEDYGYTF
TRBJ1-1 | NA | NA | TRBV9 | TGTGCCAGCAGCCCCGTCAGGGGTAACACTGAAGCTTTCTTT | CASSPVRGNTEAFF
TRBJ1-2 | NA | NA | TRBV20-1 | TGCAGTGCTGCCCCTCCGGGACCGTGGGGAGGCTACACCTTC | CSAAPPGPWGGYTF
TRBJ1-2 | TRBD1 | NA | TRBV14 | TGTGCCAGCAGCTATACTACAGGGGCCTATGGCTACACCTTC | CASSYTTGAYGYTF
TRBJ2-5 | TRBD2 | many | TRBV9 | TGTGCCAGCAGCGTAGCTGCGACTAGCGGAGAGACCCAGTACTTC | CASSVAATSGETQYF
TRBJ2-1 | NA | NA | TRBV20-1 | TGCAGTGCTAGAACCCCCTCGAGAAATGAGCAGTTCTTC | CSARTPSRNEQFF
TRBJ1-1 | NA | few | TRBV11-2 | TGTGCCAGCAGTTACAGGGAGTACACTGAAGCTTTCTTT | CASSYREYTEAFF
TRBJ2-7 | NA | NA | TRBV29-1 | TGCAGCGTTTCCGCAGCAGGCTACGAGCAGTACTTC | CSVSAAGYEQYF
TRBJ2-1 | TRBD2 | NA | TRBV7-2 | TGTGCCAGCAGCTTTACTAGCGGAAACTCGTTGGAGCAGTTCTTC | CASSFTSGNSLEQFF
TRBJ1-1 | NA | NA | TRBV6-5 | TGTGCCAGCAGTTACAGGCCGGGGAACTTTGAAGCTTTCTTT | CASSYRPGNFEAFF
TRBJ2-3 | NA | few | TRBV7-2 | TGTGCCAGCAGCTTAGGTGGGGACCGGAGGACAGATACGCAGTATTTT | CASSLGGDRRTDTQYF
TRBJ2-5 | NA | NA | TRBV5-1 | TGCGCCAGCAGCTTGGCCGGCGCGACAGGTCAAGAGACCCAGTACTTC | CASSLAGATGQETQYF
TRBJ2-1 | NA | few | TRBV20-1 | TGCAGTGCTGGGCGGTATGAGCAGTTCTTC | CSAGRYEQFF
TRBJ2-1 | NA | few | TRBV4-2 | TGTGCCAGCAGCCAAGATATCGGCGCAGGCGGAGATGAGCAGTTCTTC | CASSQDIGAGGDEQFF
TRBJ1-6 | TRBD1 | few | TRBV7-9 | TGTGCCAGCAGCCTTCAGACAGGGTGGAATTCACCCCTCCACTTT | CASSLQTGWNSPLHF
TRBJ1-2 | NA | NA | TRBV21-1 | TGTGCCAGCAGCACCCCGAACGGGGTCGGGGTGGGTCGGATCTATGGCTACACCTTC | CASSTPNGVGVGRIYGYTF
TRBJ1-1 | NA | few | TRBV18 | TGTGCCAGCTCCCCCAGGGAGGGAGCTTTCTTT | CASSPREGAFF
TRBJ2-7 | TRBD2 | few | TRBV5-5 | TGTGCCAGCAGCTTGGGGAGAAGCGGGGCCTACGAGCAGTACTTC | CASSLGRSGAYEQYF
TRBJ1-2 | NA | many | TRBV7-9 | TGTGCCAGCAGCCCCTTGGGTGGGTTGGGCTATGGCTACACCTTC | CASSPLGGLGYGYTF
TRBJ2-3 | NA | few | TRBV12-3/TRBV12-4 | TGTGCCAGCAGGCCTTATATCCCAACAGATACGCAGTATTTT | CASRPYIPTDTQYF
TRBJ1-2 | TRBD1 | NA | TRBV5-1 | TGCGCCAGCAGCTACGGGACAGGCGAAGCCTATGGCTACACCTTC | CASSYGTGEAYGYTF
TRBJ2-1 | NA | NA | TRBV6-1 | TGTGCCAGCCAGCGTGACTACAATGAGCAGTTCTTC | CASQRDYNEQFF
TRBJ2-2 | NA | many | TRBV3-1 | TGTGCCAGCAGCCAAGCGAACACCGGGGAGCTGTTTTTT | CASSQANTGELFF
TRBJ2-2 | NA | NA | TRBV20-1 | TGCAGTGCTAGGAGGACCGGACACACCGGGGAGCTGTTTTTT | CSARRTGHTGELFF
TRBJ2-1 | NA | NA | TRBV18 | TGTGCCAGCTCACCTCTCAGTATTGAGCAGTTCTTC | CASSPLSIEQFF
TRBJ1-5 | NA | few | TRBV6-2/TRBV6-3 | TGTGCCAGCAGCACCAGTACATGGGGGCCCCAGCATTTT | CASSTSTWGPQHF
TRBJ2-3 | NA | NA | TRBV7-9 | TGTGCCAGCAGCTTAGCGCTTGGGGGGGCGGATACGCAGTATTTT | CASSLALGGADTQYF
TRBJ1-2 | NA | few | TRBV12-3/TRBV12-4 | TGTGCCAGCAGCCAGACACTACTGGGCTACACCTTC | CASSQTLLGYTF
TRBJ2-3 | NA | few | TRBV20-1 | TGCAGTGTTATAGGTAGGGGAGATACGCAGTATTTT | CSVIGRGDTQYF
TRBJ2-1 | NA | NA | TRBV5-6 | TGTGCCAGCAGCTTGGTAGTCCCCAGGGAGCAGTTCTTC | CASSLVVPREQFF
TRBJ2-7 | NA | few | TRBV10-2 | TGCGCCAGCAGTAGGCTCAACGAGCAGTACTTC | CASSRLNEQYF
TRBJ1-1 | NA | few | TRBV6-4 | TGTGCCAGCAGTGAAGGGGTGTACACTGAAGCTTTCTTT | CASSEGVYTEAFF
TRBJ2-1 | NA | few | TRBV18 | TGTGCCAGCTCACCTGCGGGTCAGTCGACATACAATGAGCAGTTCTTC | CASSPAGQSTYNEQFF
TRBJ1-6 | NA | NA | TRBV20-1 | TGCAGTGCTCCTAGGGGAGGATCACCCCTCCACTTT | CSAPRGGSPLHF
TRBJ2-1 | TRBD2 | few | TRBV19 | TGTGCCAGTGATAGCGGGAGCAATGAGCAGTTCTTC | CASDSGSNEQFF
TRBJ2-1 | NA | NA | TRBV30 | TGTGCCTGGGACCTGGGGGGCGCGGGAGCCGACAATGAGCAGTTCTTC | CAWDLGGAGADNEQFF
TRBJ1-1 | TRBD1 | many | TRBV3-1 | TGTGCCAGCAGCCACTTCGACAGGGGGAACACTGAAGCTTTCTTT | CASSHFDRGNTEAFF
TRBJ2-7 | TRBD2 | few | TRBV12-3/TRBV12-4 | TGTGCCAGCAGGGAAGGGACTAGCGGGAGCTACGAGCAGTACTTC | CASREGTSGSYEQYF
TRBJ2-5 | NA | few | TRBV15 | TGTGCCACCAGCAGAGATTTCCACCCCCAAGAGACCCAGTACTTC | CATSRDFHPQETQYF
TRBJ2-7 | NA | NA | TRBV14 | TGTGCCAGCAGCCAGTATTTAACGCGGGGAGAGCAGTACTTC | CASSQYLTRGEQYF
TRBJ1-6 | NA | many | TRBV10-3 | TGTGCCGTCTGGGATTATAATTCACCCCTCCACTTT | CAVWDYNSPLHF
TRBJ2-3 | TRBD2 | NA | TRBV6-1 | TGTGCCAGAGGGAGGGGTTTAGCGGGAGGCACAGATACGCAGTATTTT | CARGRGLAGGTDTQYF
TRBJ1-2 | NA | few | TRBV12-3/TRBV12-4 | TGTGCCAGCAAGGGGCTTAACTATGGCTACACCTTC | CASKGLNYGYTF
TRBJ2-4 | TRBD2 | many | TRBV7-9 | TGTGCCAGCAGCTTACGAGCGGGGGGCGAGAACATTCAGTACTTC | CASSLRAGGENIQYF